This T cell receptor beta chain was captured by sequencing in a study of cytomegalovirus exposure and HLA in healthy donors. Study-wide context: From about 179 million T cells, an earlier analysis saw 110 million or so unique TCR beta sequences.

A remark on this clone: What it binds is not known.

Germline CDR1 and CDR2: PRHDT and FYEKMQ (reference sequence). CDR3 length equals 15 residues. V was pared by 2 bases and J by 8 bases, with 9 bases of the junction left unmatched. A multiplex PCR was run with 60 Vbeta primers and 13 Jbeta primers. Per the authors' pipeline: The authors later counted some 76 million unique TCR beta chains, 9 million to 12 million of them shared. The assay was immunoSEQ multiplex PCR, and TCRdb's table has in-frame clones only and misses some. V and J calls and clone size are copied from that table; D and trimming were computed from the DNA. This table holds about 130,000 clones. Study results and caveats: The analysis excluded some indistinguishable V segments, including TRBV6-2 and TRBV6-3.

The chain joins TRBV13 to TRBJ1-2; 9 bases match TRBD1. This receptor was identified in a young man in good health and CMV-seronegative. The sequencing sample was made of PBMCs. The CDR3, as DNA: TGTGCCAGCAGCTTATGGGAACAGGGGGCCAGGGGCTACACCTTC. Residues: CASSLWEQGARGYTF.